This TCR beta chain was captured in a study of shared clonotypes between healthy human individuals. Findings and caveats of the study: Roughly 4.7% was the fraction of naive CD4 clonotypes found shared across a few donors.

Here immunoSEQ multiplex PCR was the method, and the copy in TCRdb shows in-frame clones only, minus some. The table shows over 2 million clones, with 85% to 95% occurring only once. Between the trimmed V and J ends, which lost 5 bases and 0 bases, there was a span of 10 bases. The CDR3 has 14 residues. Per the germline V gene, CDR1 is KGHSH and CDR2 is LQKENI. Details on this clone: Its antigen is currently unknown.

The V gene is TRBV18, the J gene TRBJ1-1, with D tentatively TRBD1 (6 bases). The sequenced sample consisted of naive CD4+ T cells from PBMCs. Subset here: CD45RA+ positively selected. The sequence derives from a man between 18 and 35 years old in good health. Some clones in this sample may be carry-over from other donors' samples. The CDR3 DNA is TGTGCCAGCTCAACAGGACAGTTGAACACTGAAGCTTTCTTT. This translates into CASSTGQLNTEAFF. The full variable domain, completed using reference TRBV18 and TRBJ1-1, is NAGVMQNPRHLVRRRGQEARLRCSPMKGHSHVYWYRQLPEEGLKFMVYLQKENIIDESGMPKERFSAEFPKEGPSILRIQQVVRGDSAAYFCASSTGQLNTEAFFGQGTRLTVV.